This T cell receptor (beta chain) originates from a study of T cells in localized non-small cell lung cancer. Whole-study results and caveats: Paired adjacent lung recovered a median about 60 of the top 100 tumor clones. It was uninvolved adjacent lung that showed the highest T cell clonality, exceeding tumor.

V gave up 6 bases and J gave up 3 bases; unmatched junction bases: 12. This CDR3 is 16 amino acids long. Germline V gene sequence: CDR1 MNHEY, CDR2 SMNVEV (reference sequence). For this clone: Its cognate antigen is unknown.

Here immunoSEQ multiplex PCR was the method, and the copy in TCRdb shows in-frame clones only, minus some. The sample includes around 31,000 clones, 70% to 90% seen only once; the top ten take 9% to 12%. Specimen: peripheral blood, collected before any cancer treatment. This TCR was sampled from a woman aged 35-75 years with stage I lung adenocarcinoma. The chain carries TRBV27 and TRBJ2-3; 7 nucleotides align to TRBD1. The CDR3 DNA reads TGTGCCAGCAGACTGAACAGGGGCCTTCGGACAGATACGCAGTATTTT. This sequence encodes CASRLNRGLRTDTQYF.